This passage covers 19 T cell receptor beta chains from one sample sequenced in a study of blood T cell repertoires in COVID-19. The assay was immunoSEQ multiplex PCR, and TCRdb's table has in-frame clones only and misses some. The top ten clones hold approximately 8% of a sample with 120,000 to 150,000 clones, over 75% of them seen once. Sequenced: peripheral blood. These receptors were obtained from a woman aged 55 to 70 with COVID-19, enrolled during active disease.

This clone came up once. The rearrangement uses TRBV11-2 and TRBJ2-3, with a possible D match to TRBD1 (6 bases). The germline V gene has CDR1 SGHAT and CDR2 FQNNGV. Trimming cost V 5 bases and J 0 bases, with 9 bases left between them. The CDR3 has 14 amino acids. CDR3 residues: CASSPGVSTDTQYF. In DNA form, the CDR3 reads TGTGCCAGCAGCCCAGGGGTCAGCACAGATACGCAGTATTTT.

This clone was detected a few times. V and J are TRBV5-1 and TRBJ1-2, with D unresolved. Germline assignment: CDR1 SGHRS and CDR2 YFSETQ. CDR3 length: 11 amino acids. V was pared by 7 bases and J by 4 bases, with 8 bases between. The CDR3 spells CASLKAYGYTF. In nucleotides, the CDR3 is TGCGCCAGCTTAAAAGCCTATGGCTACACCTTC. Full variable domain (missing parts from reference TRBV5-1 and TRBJ1-2): KAGVTQTPRYLIKTRGQQVTLSCSPISGHRSVSWYQQTPGQGLQFLFEYFSETQRNKGNFPGRFSGRQFSNSRSEMNVSTLELGDSALYLCASLKAYGYTFGSGTRLTVV.

This rearrangement joins TRBV19 to TRBJ1-5; no clear D gene. Trimming cost V 7 bases and J 0 bases, with 16 bases left between them. The CDR3 runs to 16 residues. Per the germline V gene, CDR1 is LNHDA and CDR2 is SQIVND (reference sequence). This CDR3 is CASTSLQHYSNQPQHF. For the CDR3, the DNA is TGTGCCAGTACCAGCCTCCAGCACTATAGCAATCAGCCCCAGCATTTT.

The chain uses TRBV4-1 and TRBJ2-1; D is possibly TRBD1 (5 bases). CDR1 is MGHRA, CDR2 YSYEKL, per germline. The CDR3 length is 16 residues. V lost 1 base and J 0 bases, leaving 10 bases between the germline ends. CDR3 sequence: CASSQGDSNSYNEQFF. The CDR3 DNA sequence: TGCGCCAGCAGCCAAGGAGACAGCAACTCCTACAATGAGCAGTTCTTC.

About this clone itself: Germline and junction disagree at one end, which may indicate a read error. This sequence joins TRBV7-7 and TRBJ2-1, with TRBD2 matching over 13 bases. Germline assignment: CDR1 SSHAT and CDR2 FNYEAQ (reference sequence). This CDR3 spans 16 amino acids. The CDR3 spells CASSPRTSGGVGEQFF. The CDR3 DNA sequence: TGTGCTAGCAGCCCGCGCACTAGCGGGGGGGTTGGTGAGCAGTTCTTC.

The rearrangement joins TRBV6-5 to TRBJ1-2, with a possible D match to TRBD1 (5 bases). The CDR3 is made up of 15 amino acids. The V end was cut by 4 bases, the J end by 4 bases, with 16 bases between. Germline lookup yields CDR1 MNHEY and CDR2 SVGAGI. CDR3 DNA sequence: TGTGCCAGCAGTTGGGGGAGGCCCGGGAGCTATGGCTACACCTTC. The encoded protein is CASSWGRPGSYGYTF.

J is TRBJ2-7 and V is TRBV6-6; 8 bases are a match to TRBD2. The CDR3 has 13 amino acids. The germline CDR1 and CDR2 sequences are MNHNY and SVGAGI (reference sequence). J lost 1 base, V lost 8 bases, and 4 bases had no gene match. The CDR3 DNA reads as TGTGCCAGCTCGGGACTAGTGTCCTACGAGCAGTACTTC. Residues: CASSGLVSYEQYF.

J is TRBJ2-7 and V is TRBV2; no clear D. Germline V gives CDR1 SNHLY, CDR2 FYNNEI. This CDR3 region has 13 residues. With 1 base removed from V and 6 bases from J, the gap between germline ends came to 10 bases. The CDR3 DNA follows: TGTGCCAGCAGTGAAGGTCCTAGAAGCGAGCAGTACTTC. Its protein product is CASSEGPRSEQYF.

This clone came up once. This chain uses TRBV2 with TRBJ1-1, with 9 bases that match TRBD1. Germline V gene sequence: CDR1 SNHLY, CDR2 FYNNEI. This CDR3 is built from 14 residues. V shed 5 bases and J 2 bases; nucleotides not matched to a gene: 3. The CDR3 nucleotides read TGTGCCAGCAGTAAGGGACAGGGAAACACTGAAGCTTTCTTT. It specifies CASSKGQGNTEAFF.

V is TRBV18 and J is TRBJ2-7; D might be TRBD1 (6 bases). The CDR3 spans 14 residues. The V gene lost 3 bases and the J gene lost 2 bases, with 11 bases spanning the gap. The germline gives CDR1 KGHSH, CDR2 LQKENI. CDR3 sequence: CASSPIRDTYEQYF. The CDR3 DNA is TGTGCCAGCTCACCTATCCGGGACACCTACGAGCAGTACTTC.

The chain combines TRBV28 with TRBJ2-7; 8 bases align to TRBD2. V lost 5 bases, J lost 2 bases, and 8 bases stayed unmatched. The CDR3 is 15 amino acids. Germline assignment: CDR1 MDHEN and CDR2 SYDVKM. Here the CDR3 reads CASSPPGGATYEQYF. The CDR3 DNA sequence: TGTGCCAGCAGTCCGCCGGGGGGGGCCACCTACGAGCAGTACTTC.

The CDR3 loop is CASSLEGTGYSPLHF. CDR3 DNA sequence: TGCGCCAGCAGCTTGGAGGGGACAGGGTATTCACCCCTCCACTTT. The chain couples TRBV5-1 to TRBJ1-6; TRBD1 matches 9 bases. V was clipped by 0 bases and J by 8 bases; unmatched bases: 3. The CDR3 runs to 15 residues. Germline V gene sequence: CDR1 SGHRS, CDR2 YFSETQ.

The CDR3 is CASSQTAEGTEAFF. CDR3 bases: TGCGCCAGCAGCCAGACCGCGGAGGGCACTGAAGCTTTCTTT. The chain carries TRBV4-3 and TRBJ1-1; D is undetermined. This CDR3 contains 14 residues. V was pared by 3 bases and J by 4 bases, with 12 bases between. Germline-derived CDR1 and CDR2 are LGHNA and YSLEER.

This chain links TRBV7-3 with TRBJ2-1, with 8 bases lining up with TRBD2. The ends lost 5 bases at V and 5 bases at J; junction bases unmatched: 17. The length of the CDR3 is 18 residues. Germline loops: CDR1 SGHTA, CDR2 FQGTGA. CDR3 DNA: TGTGCCAGCAGCACCCCCCAAGTGGGAACTAGCGGACACAATGAGCAGTTCTTC. This sequence encodes CASSTPQVGTSGHNEQFF.

There are a few counts of this clone. CDR3 DNA: TGTGCCAGCAGCCCGGGACAGGGGGCGCTTAGACCCCTCCACTTT. Encoded protein: CASSPGQGALRPLHF. The chain joins TRBV9 to TRBJ1-6; 12 positions match TRBD1. The CDR3 contains 15 residues. Losses at the gene ends were 4 bases for V and 12 bases for J; bases not matched to a gene: 8. Germline V gene sequence: CDR1 SGDLS, CDR2 YYNGEE. Using reference TRBV9 and TRBJ1-6 for the parts outside the CDR3, the full variable domain is DSGVTQTPKHLITATGQRVTLRCSPRSGDLSVYWYQQSLDQGLQFLIQYYNGEERAKGNILERFSAQQFPDLHSELNLSSLELGDSALYFCASSPGQGALRPLHFGNGTRLTVT.

This clone showed up just once. This rearrangement joins TRBV29-1 to TRBJ2-1; 9 bases agree with TRBD1. This CDR3 comprises 17 residues. Germline V lookup: CDR1 SQVTM, CDR2 ANQGSEA. The trim removed 1 base at V and 2 bases at J, leaving 9 bases unmatched. The chain's CDR3 is CSVEGPEGTGPYNEQFF. In nucleotides, the CDR3 is TGCAGCGTTGAAGGGCCCGAAGGGACAGGGCCCTACAATGAGCAGTTCTTC.

The CDR3 spells CASSAGQVGETQYF. The CDR3 DNA is TGTGCCAGCAGCGCCGGACAGGTTGGCGAGACCCAGTACTTC. V is TRBV11-3 and J is TRBJ2-5, with 7 bases that match TRBD1. Germline V gives CDR1 SGHNT, CDR2 YENEEA. The CDR3 covers 14 residues. V gave up 5 bases and J gave up 5 bases; unmatched junction bases: 8.

The CDR3 DNA reads as TGTGCCAGCAGCTTGGCCGGGTGGTCGGACTATGGCTACACCTTC. This encodes CASSLAGWSDYGYTF. The chain employs TRBV5-8 and TRBJ1-2; no clear D gene. This CDR3 comprises 15 residues. The germline V gene has CDR1 SGHTS and CDR2 YDEGEE. The V end lost 0 bases, the J end lost 3 bases, and 12 bases lay between the germline ends. The variable domain in full, completed from reference TRBV5-8 and TRBJ1-2, reads EAGVTQSPTHLIKTRGQQATLRCSPISGHTSVYWYQQALGLGLQFLLWYDEGEERNRGNFPPRFSGRQFPNYSSELNVNALELEDSALYLCASSLAGWSDYGYTFGSGTRLTVV.

The gene calls are TRBV24-1 and TRBJ2-2, with D unresolved. The CDR3 is made up of 15 amino acids. With 3 bases removed from V and 0 bases from J, the gap between germline ends came to 7 bases. Looked up from germline, CDR1 is KGHDR and CDR2 is SFDVKD. For the CDR3, the DNA is TGTGCCACCAGTGATCACAGTTCGAACACCGGGGAGCTGTTTTTT. Its protein product is CATSDHSSNTGELFF.